The entry that follows covers one T cell receptor (beta chain) sequence. These data originate in a study of shared clonotypes between healthy human individuals. Study background: Donors were a couple of women and a few men aged 18 to 49.

Across several immunoSEQ plates, the genomic DNA of each subset was split evenly. The quantity of DNA used in unsorted PBMC replicate PCRs was 300 ng, corresponding to tens of thousands of T cell genomes. The repertoire was sequenced with immunoSEQ multiplex PCR; TCRdb's copy has only in-frame clones and lacks some. The sample includes fewer than 650,000 clones, roughly four fifths of them seen just once. Genomic DNA came from 100 million or so PBMCs in unsorted samples. This TCR derives from a middle-aged woman in good health. Some clones in this sample may be carry-over from other donors' samples. The sample comprised PBMCs.

The CDR3 DNA follows: TGCGCCAGCAGCGCAGGTTCTAGCGGGAGATTCTACGAGCAGTACTTC. It yields the protein CASSAGSSGRFYEQYF. The genes are TRBV5-1 and TRBJ2-7, with 10 bases fitting TRBD2. CDR3 length equals 16 residues. The J segment lost 3 bases and the V segment lost 4 bases, leaving 10 bases of the junction unmatched. CDR1 is SGHRS and CDR2 is YFSETQ in the germline V gene.